This record concerns one T cell receptor (beta chain) sequence. Its antigen is undetermined. This entry is derived from a study of cytomegalovirus exposure and HLA in healthy donors. Study conclusions and caveats: Cytomegalovirus association was listed for around 180 TCR beta chains.

Some clones are missing from TCRdb's copy, which holds only in-frame ones; the method was immunoSEQ multiplex PCR. The data hold approximately 150,000 clones, with around 87% observed a single time. The TCR was taken from a man aged 18 to 30 in good health and CMV-seropositive. The specimen sequenced was PBMCs.

CDR3 DNA: TGTGCCAGCAGTGAAGCCTCTTGGACAGGTCGGAATCAGCCCCAGCATTTT. It is translated as CASSEASWTGRNQPQHF. The genes are TRBV6-1 and TRBJ1-5; 7 bases agree with TRBD1. This CDR3 is built from 17 residues. CDR1 is MNHNS, CDR2 SASEGT, per germline. V gave up 0 bases and J gave up 4 bases; unmatched junction bases: 9.